This record covers a single T cell receptor (beta chain). The CDR3 contains 15 residues. The germline V and J ends were trimmed by 5 bases and 2 bases, with 15 bases remaining between them. Germline CDR1 and CDR2: LNHDA and SQIVND (reference sequence). This sample stems from a study of blood T cell repertoires in COVID-19. Study processing details: Amplification from reference gene primers served as the basis for estimated nucleated cell counts. Here immunoSEQ multiplex PCR was the method, and the copy in TCRdb shows in-frame clones only, minus some. V and J calls and clone size follow that table, whereas D and trimming were derived from the DNA. The table lists 200,000 to 250,000 clones, 88% of them singletons. In terms of age and location, participants ranged from about 18 to 90 years and lived in approximately 24 US areas. Clinical history reported by participants formed the basis on which cohorts were assigned. Shortly before study entry, within 2 weeks, exposed participants had met a COVID-19 case.

The source is a woman aged 25 to 39 who had been exposed to COVID-19. The chain has TRBV19 and TRBJ1-1, with no clear D. Sequenced material: PBMCs or T cells enriched from blood (not recorded which). This chain's CDR3 is CASSLVRNSNTEAFF. The DNA of the CDR3 is TGTGCCAGTAGTCTGGTGAGGAATTCAAACACTGAAGCTTTCTTT.